The 27 T cell receptor beta chains in this list originate from one sample, sequenced in a study of T cells after yellow fever vaccination. TCRdb recomputed calls from the 5' RACE reads with MiXCR, one row per CDR3 protein. The sample has about 400,000 distinct CDR3 sequences, more than 5.5% seen once. This sample comprised PBMCs, obtained 5 days after the yellow fever booster vaccination. Receptor source: a man between 25 and 39 years old who received the YFV17D yellow fever vaccine.

There are many counts of this clonotype. V is TRBV21-1 and J is TRBJ1-5; whether TRBD1, the table's D call, matches the DNA was not checked. TRBV21-1 is listed as a pseudogene. The CDR3 has 15 amino acids. This chain's CDR3 is CASSRVRGGNQPQHF. The CDR3 region has the DNA TGTGCCAGCAGCCGCGTTAGGGGTGGCAATCAGCCCCAGCATTTT.

This clonotype has at least ten counts. The chain couples TRBV15 to TRBJ2-5, with D tentatively TRBD2 (6 bases). The CDR3 contains 14 residues. The germline CDR1 and CDR2 sequences are LNHNV and YYDKDF (reference sequence). Trimming pared 0 bases from V and 2 bases from J, leaving 7 bases between. The CDR3 loop is CATSRDSGQETQYF. Written as DNA, the CDR3 is TGTGCCACCAGCAGAGATAGCGGTCAAGAGACCCAGTACTTC.

This clonotype was detected a few times. This sequence joins TRBV20-1 and TRBJ1-5; D call uncertain. V lost 5 bases to trimming and J lost 2 bases, with 10 bases between them. Germline CDR1 is DFQATT and CDR2 is SNEGSKA (reference sequence). This CDR3 contains 13 residues. DNA for the CDR3: TGCAGTGCTTTCAGAGACCGCAATCAGCCCCAGCATTTT. As protein: CSAFRDRNQPQHF.

This clonotype was picked up many times. V gene TRBV7-2 combines with J gene TRBJ2-7; 10 nucleotides align to TRBD2. V lost 5 bases, J lost 6 bases, and 10 bases stayed unmatched. The V gene's germline CDR1 is SGHTA and CDR2 FQGNSA. This CDR3 spans 15 amino acids. The CDR3 sequence: CASSVSGRASIEQYF. CDR3 coding DNA: TGTGCCAGCAGCGTCAGCGGGAGGGCCTCTATCGAGCAGTACTTC.

The chain employs TRBV27 and TRBJ1-3; no reliable D call. This CDR3 has 13 amino acids. Germline CDR1 reads MNHEY; CDR2 reads SMNVEV (reference sequence). The germline V and J ends were trimmed by 3 bases and 0 bases, with 3 bases remaining between them. CDR3 nucleotide sequence: TGTGCCAGCAGTTTTACCTCTGGAAACACCATATATTTT. Its translation is CASSFTSGNTIYF.

In this sample, this clonotype turned up a few times. The V call is TRBV20-1, the J call TRBJ1-4, with a tentative D call TRBD1 (5 bases). This CDR3 comprises 14 residues. CDR1 is DFQATT and CDR2 is SNEGSKA in the germline V gene (reference sequence). Trimming stripped 0 bases from V and 7 bases from J, with 12 bases between. The DNA of the CDR3 is TGCAGTGCTAGAGATCCCAGGGCAAGTGAAAAACTGTTTTTT. This gives the protein CSARDPRASEKLFF.

This clonotype was recorded a few times. The gene calls are TRBV10-3 and TRBJ1-2; D perhaps matches TRBD1 (6 bases). Germline V CDR1 and CDR2: ENHRY, SYGVKD. This CDR3 comprises 14 residues. Trimming pared 7 bases from V and 4 bases from J, leaving 16 bases between. This CDR3 is CAITRDKGGYGYTF. CDR3 nucleotide sequence: TGTGCCATCACTAGGGACAAGGGCGGCTATGGCTACACCTTC.

This clonotype was observed at least ten times. V usage is TRBV20-1 and J usage is TRBJ2-5; 14 nucleotides line up with TRBD2. In germline, CDR1 is DFQATT, CDR2 SNEGSKA (reference sequence). CDR3 size: 14 residues. J was trimmed by 5 bases and V by 3 bases; bases with no gene match: 2. CDR3 protein: CSARRLAGGETQYF. CDR3 bases: TGCAGTGCTAGGCGACTAGCGGGAGGGGAGACCCAGTACTTC.

This clonotype was seen ten or more times. The chain couples TRBV27 to TRBJ2-2; a weak D match, TRBD2 (6 bases). This CDR3 has 13 residues. The germline gives CDR1 MNHEY, CDR2 SMNVEV (reference sequence). Trimming took 7 bases from V and 7 from J, leaving 13 bases between them. CDR3 bases: TGTGCCAGCAAGGAAGCGGGTGTCGGGGAGCTGTTTTTT. This translates into CASKEAGVGELFF.

The CDR3: CASSYGLAGEFYEQYF. Written as DNA, the CDR3 is TGTGCCAGCAGCTACGGACTAGCGGGGGAATTCTACGAGCAGTACTTC. V and J are TRBV7-9 and TRBJ2-7, with TRBD2 identical over 13 bases. CDR3 length: 16 amino acids. With 4 bases clipped from V and 3 bases from J, the junction kept 6 bases outside the gene matches. Germline CDR1 is SEHNR and CDR2 is FQNEAQ (reference sequence).

This clonotype was found a few times. This chain connects TRBV7-9 to TRBJ2-3, with 12 bases identical to TRBD2. The germline V gene has CDR1 SEHNR and CDR2 FQNEAQ (reference sequence). J lost 4 bases, V lost 4 bases, and 6 bases had no gene match. This CDR3 spans 16 amino acids. The chain's CDR3 is CASSSPRLAGADTQYF. For the CDR3, the DNA is TGTGCCAGCAGCTCACCCCGACTAGCGGGAGCAGATACGCAGTATTTT.

This clonotype was counted many times. The V gene is TRBV29-1, the J gene TRBJ2-1; 14 positions agree with TRBD2. The CDR3 runs 20 residues. Germline CDR1 reads SQVTM; CDR2 reads ANQGSEA. V shed 3 bases and J 8 bases; nucleotides not matched to a gene: 21. The CDR3 loop is CSVDPTSLPGTSGSWYEQFF. CDR3 DNA: TGCAGCGTTGATCCCACCTCCCTACCTGGGACTAGCGGGAGTTGGTATGAGCAGTTCTTC.

This clonotype was counted only a few times. The chain is built from TRBV6-5 and TRBJ2-6; D not resolved. The CDR3 extends over 16 amino acids. V was trimmed by 8 bases and J by 0 bases, leaving 14 bases between them. CDR1 is MNHEY, CDR2 SVGAGI, per germline. DNA for the CDR3: TGTGCCAGCCGTAACGCAGGAAACTCTGGGGCCAACGTCCTGACTTTC. The encoded protein is CASRNAGNSGANVLTF.

This clonotype was counted a single time. This rearrangement joins TRBV3-1 to TRBJ2-3, with 11 bases aligning to TRBD2. The CDR3 totals 17 residues. Germline V gene data show CDR1 as LGHDT and CDR2 as YNNKEL (reference sequence). V shed 11 bases, J shed 7 bases, and the junction held 20 bases outside the gene matches. DNA of the CDR3: TGTGCCTGCTCCCAATTTTCAGTAGCGGGAGGGAGGTATACGCAGTATTTT. Protein product: CACSQFSVAGGRYTQYF.

This clonotype was counted ten times or more. This chain joins TRBV30 and TRBJ2-3; the match to TRBD2 covers 7 bases. Germline CDR1 is GTSNPN and CDR2 is SVGIG (reference sequence). This CDR3 has 15 residues. The trim removed 3 bases at V and 10 bases at J, leaving 16 bases unmatched. Here the CDR3 reads CAWRDKGRAENPQYF. CDR3 nucleotide sequence: TGTGCCTGGAGAGACAAGGGGAGGGCCGAGAATCCGCAGTATTTT.

This clonotype was picked up many times. The chain uses TRBV15 and TRBJ2-3; D ambiguous. This CDR3 has 14 residues. Germline values: CDR1 LNHNV, CDR2 YYDKDF (reference sequence). Deletions cut 4 bases from V and 5 bases from J, with 13 bases between. This CDR3 reads CATSTRVLGDTQYF. CDR3 coding DNA: TGTGCCACCAGCACTAGGGTGTTAGGAGATACGCAGTATTTT. The whole variable domain, remainder taken from reference TRBV15 and TRBJ2-3, is DAMVIQNPRYQVTQFGKPVTLSCSQTLNHNVMYWYQQKSSQAPKLLFHYYDKDFNNEADTPDNFQSRRPNTSFCFLDIRSPGLGDTAMYLCATSTRVLGDTQYFGPGTRLTVL.

At least ten counts were recorded for this clonotype. The CDR3 coding sequence is TGTGCCAGCAGCGTAGCCCCGGAAGTAGCCAAAAACATTCAGTACTTC. This translates into CASSVAPEVAKNIQYF. This chain uses TRBV9 with TRBJ2-4; D ambiguous. Germline V lookup: CDR1 SGDLS, CDR2 YYNGEE. Trimming took off 0 bases at V and 0 bases at J, with 10 bases between the two ends. CDR3 size: 16 residues.

This clonotype was seen more than once but under ten times. V usage is TRBV5-1 and J usage is TRBJ2-3, with D possibly matching TRBD2 (6 bases). Trimming removed 3 bases at V and 0 bases at J, with 17 bases between. Germline values: CDR1 SGHRS, CDR2 YFSETQ. The length of the CDR3 is 17 residues. The CDR3 sequence: CASSWPIAAGSTDTQYF. CDR3 nucleotides: TGCGCCAGCAGCTGGCCGATAGCGGCTGGGAGCACAGATACGCAGTATTTT. Filled out from reference TRBV5-1 and TRBJ2-3, the complete variable domain reads KAGVTQTPRYLIKTRGQQVTLSCSPISGHRSVSWYQQTPGQGLQFLFEYFSETQRNKGNFPGRFSGRQFSNSRSEMNVSTLELGDSALYLCASSWPIAAGSTDTQYFGPGTRLTVL.

The J gene is TRBJ1-3, the V gene TRBV11-1; 10 nucleotides align to TRBD1. The length of the CDR3 is 18 residues. V was pared by 0 bases and J by 0 bases, with 5 bases of the junction left unmatched. Germline CDR1 and CDR2: SGHAT and FQDESV (reference sequence). CDR3 region: CASSLATGGYSSGNTIYF. The CDR3 region has the DNA TGTGCCAGCAGCTTAGCGACAGGGGGCTACAGCTCTGGAAACACCATATATTTT.

There are many counts of this clonotype. The V and J genes are TRBV29-1 and TRBJ2-4, with 7 bases matching TRBD2. The CDR3 is 13 amino acids. Trimming at V came to 2 bases and at J to 6 bases, leaving 4 bases not matched to a gene. Germline V gene lookup returns CDR1 SQVTM and CDR2 ANQGSEA. CDR3 bases: TGCAGCGTTGAATGGGAGCGGGGAAACATTCAGTACTTC. Translating it yields CSVEWERGNIQYF.

This clonotype was picked up many times. This chain uses TRBV7-2 with TRBJ2-5; no reliable D call. This CDR3 has 14 residues. Germline assignment: CDR1 SGHTA and CDR2 FQGNSA. V lost 5 bases, J lost 5 bases, and 15 bases lay in between. The CDR3 reads CASSVPPRRETQYF. DNA for the CDR3: TGTGCCAGCAGCGTCCCTCCCCGTAGGGAGACCCAGTACTTC.

This rearrangement joins TRBV10-2 to TRBJ2-3, with D unclear. V lost 5 bases to trimming and J lost 4 bases, with 10 bases between them. CDR1 is WSHSY and CDR2 is SAAADI in the germline V gene. This CDR3 comprises 13 residues. DNA for the CDR3: TGCGCCAGCAGTCTGGTTTACCCAGATACGCAGTATTTT. Protein: CASSLVYPDTQYF.

This clonotype has only a few counts. V is TRBV10-3 and J is TRBJ2-7, with TRBD1 matching over 7 bases. Germline values: CDR1 ENHRY, CDR2 SYGVKD. CDR3 length: 15 residues. V was pared by 3 bases and J by 5 bases, with 10 bases of the junction left unmatched. CDR3 residues: CAISDQTGSAHEQYF. The CDR3 DNA is TGTGCCATCAGTGACCAGACAGGGTCTGCCCACGAGCAGTACTTC.

The table lists this clonotype with a few counts. The chain recombines TRBV24-1 with TRBJ2-1, with D hard to call. Trimming stripped 1 base from V and 11 bases from J, with 11 bases between. This CDR3 region has 13 residues. Germline CDR1 reads KGHDR; CDR2 reads SFDVKD. CDR3 nucleotides: TGTGCCACCAGTGATTTTGAAGAACCCAAGCAGTTCTTC. Protein sequence: CATSDFEEPKQFF.

V gene TRBV6-5 combines with J gene TRBJ2-3; D tentatively reads TRBD1 or TRBD2 (5 bases each). Between the trimmed V and J ends, which lost 3 bases and 4 bases, there was a span of 11 bases. Germline CDR1 is MNHEY and CDR2 is SVGAGI. This CDR3 has 14 amino acids. Here the CDR3 DNA reads TGTGCCAGCAGTTATGGGACCCTGGCAGATACGCAGTATTTT. Translation gives CASSYGTLADTQYF.

There are a few counts of this clonotype. The V call is TRBV7-2, the J call TRBJ2-2; no firm D call. Germline CDR1 SGHTA, CDR2 FQGNSA. The CDR3 loop spans 12 amino acids. V was clipped by 2 bases and J by 7 bases, with 5 bases between them. In nucleotides, the CDR3 is TGTGCCAGCAGCTTAAGCTTCGGGGAGCTGTTTTTT. This encodes CASSLSFGELFF.

Only a few counts were recorded for this clonotype. The chain combines TRBV18 with TRBJ2-3; D gene unclear. Germline values: CDR1 KGHSH, CDR2 LQKENI. Between the trimmed V and J ends, which lost 1 base and 4 bases, there was a span of 15 bases. The CDR3 is made up of 16 amino acids. CDR3 sequence (DNA): TGTGCCAGCTCACCACGGCGGAAATGGAGCGCAGATACGCAGTATTTT. Protein product: CASSPRRKWSADTQYF.